This is a list of T cell receptor beta chains from one sample in a study of shared clonotypes between healthy human individuals. This table comes from immunoSEQ multiplex PCR, and its TCRdb copy is limited to in-frame clones, with some not included. The sample has roughly 2.4 million clones, approximately 96% seen once. Sequences were obtained from naive CD4+ T cells sorted from blood. These receptors all come from a man aged 18 to 30 in good health. The conserved cysteine and the conserved F or W are not part of the CDR3 here. Part of the rows lack a size; the others show once, few, many or a class for expanded clones.

size: -; J: TRBJ1-2; V: TRBV9; CDR3: ASSPQGDGWEGYT
size: once; J: TRBJ1-1; V: TRBV11-2; CDR3: ASSLGTGEAF
size: -; J: TRBJ2-5; V: TRBV2; CDR3: ASSEQGGGETQY
size: -; J: TRBJ1-5; V: TRBV7-2; CDR3: ASSRDRVNQPQH
size: -; J: TRBJ2-2; V: TRBV6-6; CDR3: ASNKTYSGRAGELF
size: -; J: TRBJ2-5; V: TRBV30; CDR3: AWSVSLQQETQY
size: -; J: TRBJ1-2; V: TRBV9; CDR3: ASSPRSLGGGYT
size: -; J: TRBJ2-1; V: TRBV5-1; CDR3: ASSFEGYNEQF
size: -; J: TRBJ1-6; V: TRBV7-9; CDR3: ASSLGGSSGVISPLH
size: -; J: TRBJ2-2; V: TRBV7-9; CDR3: ASSWRRDTGELF
size: -; J: TRBJ1-1; V: TRBV2; CDR3: ASSVRGGTTTEAF
size: -; J: TRBJ2-7; V: TRBV18; CDR3: ASSPPGLAAYEQY
size: once; J: TRBJ2-7; V: TRBV29-1; CDR3: SVAGLSYEQY
size: -; J: TRBJ2-6; V: TRBV6-1; CDR3: ASIRGAGANVLT
size: -; J: TRBJ2-7; V: TRBV6-1; CDR3: ASSGVSEQY
size: -; J: TRBJ1-6; V: TRBV6-5; CDR3: ASSRRAPNSPLH
size: -; J: TRBJ2-4; V: TRBV4-3; CDR3: ASSQAVPGGDIAKNIQY
size: once; J: TRBJ2-7; V: TRBV30; CDR3: AWSVIHSSYEQY
size: -; J: TRBJ2-7; V: TRBV6-6; CDR3: ASSRGTAPYEQY
size: -; J: TRBJ2-3; V: TRBV5-1; CDR3: ASSFGLAGADTQY
size: -; J: TRBJ2-1; V: TRBV11-2; CDR3: ASSYTSGIYNEQF
size: -; J: TRBJ2-1; V: TRBV20-1; CDR3: SAFQGAPRF
size: -; J: TRBJ1-2; V: TRBV5-6; CDR3: ASSQRTGFGYT
size: -; J: TRBJ2-7; V: TRBV9; CDR3: ASSVRGRWEGSRYEQY
size: -; J: TRBJ1-4; V: TRBV10-3; CDR3: AISESGLSTNEKLF
size: -; J: TRBJ2-2; V: TRBV4-2; CDR3: ASSPMAGGSTGELF
size: -; J: TRBJ1-3; V: TRBV5-4; CDR3: ASSKDRAGGNTIY
size: -; J: TRBJ1-5; V: TRBV1; CDR3: TSSQGTAYSNQPQH
size: once; J: TRBJ1-1; V: TRBV28; CDR3: ASIHTLGDRGNTEAF
size: -; J: TRBJ2-5; V: TRBV7-2; CDR3: ASSSTGTRQETQY
size: -; J: TRBJ2-2; V: TRBV7-2; CDR3: ASSPTGFTGELF
size: -; J: TRBJ2-1; V: TRBV6-5; CDR3: AATGTLSNEQF
size: -; J: TRBJ1-4; V: TRBV10-3; CDR3: AISERQGSNEKLF
size: -; J: TRBJ2-1; V: TRBV29-1; CDR3: SVEAARAGEQF
size: -; J: TRBJ2-2; V: TRBV4-1; CDR3: ASSHKSGVPTGELF
size: -; J: TRBJ2-7; V: TRBV19; CDR3: ASSIGFGGPSTYEQY
size: -; J: TRBJ2-7; V: TRBV5-5; CDR3: ASSWTTGLYEQY
size: -; J: TRBJ2-6; V: TRBV25-1; CDR3: ASSEAGAVSGANVLT
size: -; J: TRBJ1-2; V: TRBV5-1; CDR3: ASSLDPENYGYT
size: -; J: TRBJ1-4; V: TRBV6-1; CDR3: ASSWTGGTEKLF
size: once; J: TRBJ2-7; V: TRBV2; CDR3: ASSEAPRGEQY
size: once; J: TRBJ1-3; V: TRBV30; CDR3: AWIYSGNTIY
size: -; J: TRBJ2-7; V: TRBV6-5; CDR3: ASGTRPYEQY
size: -; J: TRBJ2-4; V: TRBV28; CDR3: ASSLFRGAKNIQY
size: -; J: TRBJ2-2; V: TRBV15; CDR3: ATSIGAGGNTGELF
size: -; J: TRBJ2-3; V: TRBV9; CDR3: ASSVGKGLAGVTDTQY
size: -; J: TRBJ2-3; V: TRBV6-5; CDR3: ASSRRRLEGDTQY
size: -; J: TRBJ2-5; V: TRBV4-3; CDR3: ASSLQGASRETQY
size: -; J: TRBJ2-1; V: TRBV6-6; CDR3: ASSYSPSGSNEQF
size: -; J: TRBJ1-4; V: TRBV4-2; CDR3: ASSQEGWTGAGRANEKLF
size: -; J: TRBJ2-1; V: TRBV18; CDR3: ASSRGRSNYNEQF
size: -; J: TRBJ1-2; V: TRBV30; CDR3: AWSLGLEGRRYGYT
size: -; J: TRBJ2-1; V: TRBV28; CDR3: AIKSQGLPYNEQF
size: -; J: TRBJ2-7; V: TRBV9; CDR3: ASSGTENFLAAEQY